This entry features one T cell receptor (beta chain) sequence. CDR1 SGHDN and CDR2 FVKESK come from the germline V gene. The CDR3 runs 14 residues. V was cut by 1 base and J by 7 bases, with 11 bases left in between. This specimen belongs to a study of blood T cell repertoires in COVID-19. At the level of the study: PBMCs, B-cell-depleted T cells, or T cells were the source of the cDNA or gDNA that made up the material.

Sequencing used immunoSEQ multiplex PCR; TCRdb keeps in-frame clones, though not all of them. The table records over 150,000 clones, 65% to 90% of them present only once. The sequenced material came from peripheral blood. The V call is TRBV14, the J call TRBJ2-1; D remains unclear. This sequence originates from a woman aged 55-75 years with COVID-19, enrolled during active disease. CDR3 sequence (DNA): TGTGCCAGCAGCCAAGTGATGTCCCGGAATGAGCAGTTCTTC. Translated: CASSQVMSRNEQFF.